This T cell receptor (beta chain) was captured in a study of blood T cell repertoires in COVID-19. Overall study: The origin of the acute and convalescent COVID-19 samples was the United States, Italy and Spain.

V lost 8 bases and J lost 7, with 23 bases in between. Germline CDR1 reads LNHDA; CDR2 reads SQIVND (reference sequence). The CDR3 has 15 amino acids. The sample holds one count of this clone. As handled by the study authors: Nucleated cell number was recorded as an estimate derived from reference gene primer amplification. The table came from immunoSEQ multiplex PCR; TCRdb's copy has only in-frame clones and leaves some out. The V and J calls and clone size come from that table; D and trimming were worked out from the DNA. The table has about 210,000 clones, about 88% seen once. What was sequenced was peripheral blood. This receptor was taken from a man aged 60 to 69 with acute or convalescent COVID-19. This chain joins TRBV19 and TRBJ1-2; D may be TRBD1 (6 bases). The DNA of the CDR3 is TGTGCCAGTTCTCTTCGGACAGATACTTCTATTGGCTACACCTTC. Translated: CASSLRTDTSIGYTF.